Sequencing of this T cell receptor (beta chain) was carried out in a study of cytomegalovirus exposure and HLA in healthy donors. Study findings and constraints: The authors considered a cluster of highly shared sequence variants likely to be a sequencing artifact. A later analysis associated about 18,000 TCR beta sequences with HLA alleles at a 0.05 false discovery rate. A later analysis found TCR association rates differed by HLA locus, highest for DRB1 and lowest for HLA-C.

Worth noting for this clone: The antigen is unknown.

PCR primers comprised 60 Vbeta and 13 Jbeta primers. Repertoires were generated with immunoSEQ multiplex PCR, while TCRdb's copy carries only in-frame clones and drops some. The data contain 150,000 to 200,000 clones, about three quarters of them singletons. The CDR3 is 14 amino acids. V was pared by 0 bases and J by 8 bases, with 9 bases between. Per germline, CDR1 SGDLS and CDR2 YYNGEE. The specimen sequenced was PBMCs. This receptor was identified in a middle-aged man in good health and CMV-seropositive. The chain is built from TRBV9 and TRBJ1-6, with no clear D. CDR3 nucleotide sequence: TGTGCCAGCAGCGTAGACAGCCTCGATTCACCCCTCCACTTT. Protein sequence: CASSVDSLDSPLHF.